A single sample is the source of the 11 T cell receptor beta chains below, sequenced in a study of shared clonotypes between healthy human individuals. Naive CD8 cells were CD45RO-negative, positively selected for CCR7, excluding terminally differentiated effector memory CD45RA+ cells. Assay used: immunoSEQ multiplex PCR; TCRdb lists only in-frame clones, some missing. The profile shows about 2.1 million clones, 93% of them singletons. Sequenced material: naive CD8+ T cells from PBMCs. The receptors stem from a young man in good health. Some clones in this sample may be carry-over from other donors' samples.

J is TRBJ2-7 and V is TRBV9; maybe TRBD2 (5 bases). The CDR3 spans 15 residues. Trimming pared 1 base from V and 0 bases from J, leaving 11 bases between. The germline V gene encodes CDR1 SGDLS and CDR2 YYNGEE. DNA of the CDR3: TGTGCCAGCAGCGTAACCACGGGAAGCTCCTACGAGCAGTACTTC. Amino acid sequence: CASSVTTGSSYEQYF.

The V and J genes are TRBV5-6 and TRBJ1-4; no clear D gene. The CDR3 totals 17 residues. Germline V gene sequence: CDR1 SGHDT, CDR2 YYEEEE. Trimming removed 4 bases at V and 1 base at J, with 17 bases between. Here the CDR3 DNA reads TGTGCCAGCAGCGGAGTGGGTTATATGGAAACTAATGAAAAACTGTTTTTT. This codes for CASSGVGYMETNEKLFF.

This clone has only one observation. The chain joins TRBV6-5 to TRBJ1-4; D possibly corresponds to TRBD1 (6 bases). Between the trimmed V and J ends, which lost 6 bases and 4 bases, there was a span of 12 bases. Germline V lookup: CDR1 MNHEY, CDR2 SVGAGI. This CDR3 region has 14 residues. The CDR3 DNA reads as TGTGCCAGCAGCCTTCGACAGGATAATGAAAAACTGTTTTTT. This translates into CASSLRQDNEKLFF.

V usage is TRBV7-2 and J usage is TRBJ2-1, with D possibly being TRBD2 (6 bases). The V gene lost 5 bases and the J gene lost 4 bases, with 24 bases spanning the gap. This CDR3 comprises 18 residues. The germline V gene encodes CDR1 SGHTA and CDR2 FQGNSA. CDR3 in amino acids: CASSPWAPRRSGYNEQFF. The CDR3 DNA reads as TGTGCCAGCAGCCCTTGGGCCCCCCGCCGGAGCGGGTACAATGAGCAGTTCTTC.

The rearrangement uses TRBV11-1 and TRBJ2-1; D is unclear. CDR1 SGHAT and CDR2 FQDESV come from the germline V gene (reference sequence). There are 12 residues in the CDR3. Between the trimmed V and J ends, which lost 0 bases and 6 bases, there was a span of 3 bases. CDR3 bases: TGTGCCAGCAGCTTAGCGTTCAATGAGCAGTTCTTC. Translated, it gives CASSLAFNEQFF.

V and J are TRBV9 and TRBJ2-1; 8 nucleotides match TRBD2. Germline trimming cut 3 bases from V and 5 bases from J; bases unmatched to any gene: 10. The CDR3 consists of 16 residues. CDR1 is SGDLS, CDR2 YYNGEE, per germline. CDR3 sequence reads: CASSDQSGTRDNEQFF. Written as DNA, the CDR3 is TGTGCCAGCAGCGATCAATCCGGGACTAGGGACAATGAGCAGTTCTTC.

The CDR3 reads CASSPAPQNEAFF. The CDR3 nucleotides read TGCGCCAGCAGCCCCGCACCACAAAATGAAGCTTTCTTT. The chain has TRBV5-1 and TRBJ1-1; D is unclear. Germline CDR1 is SGHRS and CDR2 is YFSETQ. The CDR3 loop spans 13 amino acids. V gave up 4 bases and J gave up 7 bases, with 14 bases separating them.

The gene calls are TRBV27 and TRBJ1-2, with TRBD1 as a possible D gene (6 bases). The germline V gene has CDR1 MNHEY and CDR2 SMNVEV (reference sequence). The V end was cut by 6 bases, the J end by 3 bases, with 17 bases between. This CDR3 has 15 residues. CDR3 DNA sequence: TGTGCCAGCAGCGGCGTGTGGCCAGGGGACTATGGCTACACCTTC. Translation gives CASSGVWPGDYGYTF.

The chain links TRBV11-2 to TRBJ2-1, with TRBD2 matching 10 bases. The CDR3 sequence is 16 residues long. CDR1 and CDR2 (germline): SGHAT, FQNNGV. The V segment lost 4 bases and the J segment 4 bases; nucleotides outside the gene matches: 7. The CDR3 coding sequence is TGTGCCAGCAGCTCCCTTCTAGCGGGAGTTTACAATGAGCAGTTCTTC. Protein: CASSSLLAGVYNEQFF.

The genes are TRBV11-3 and TRBJ2-1, with TRBD2 identical over 12 bases. After removal of 5 bases from V and 9 bases from J, the junction contained 8 bases not matched to a gene. This CDR3 region has 15 residues. The germline V gene encodes CDR1 SGHNT and CDR2 YENEEA. CDR3 residues: CASSPRTSGNIEQFF. The CDR3 DNA is TGTGCCAGCAGCCCCAGGACTAGCGGGAATATTGAGCAGTTCTTC.

The J gene is TRBJ1-4, the V gene TRBV9; weak D call: TRBD1 (5 bases). Germline V CDR1 and CDR2: SGDLS, YYNGEE. V shed 4 bases and J shed 6 bases, with 25 bases lying between them. The CDR3 is 18 amino acids. CDR3 bases: TGTGCCAGCAGCCTTTGGGGTTGGGACGGCCGGGGTCATGAAAAACTGTTTTTT. Translation: CASSLWGWDGRGHEKLFF. The variable domain in full, completed from reference TRBV9 and TRBJ1-4, reads DSGVTQTPKHLITATGQRVTLRCSPRSGDLSVYWYQQSLDQGLQFLIQYYNGEERAKGNILERFSAQQFPDLHSELNLSSLELGDSALYFCASSLWGWDGRGHEKLFFGSGTQLSVL.